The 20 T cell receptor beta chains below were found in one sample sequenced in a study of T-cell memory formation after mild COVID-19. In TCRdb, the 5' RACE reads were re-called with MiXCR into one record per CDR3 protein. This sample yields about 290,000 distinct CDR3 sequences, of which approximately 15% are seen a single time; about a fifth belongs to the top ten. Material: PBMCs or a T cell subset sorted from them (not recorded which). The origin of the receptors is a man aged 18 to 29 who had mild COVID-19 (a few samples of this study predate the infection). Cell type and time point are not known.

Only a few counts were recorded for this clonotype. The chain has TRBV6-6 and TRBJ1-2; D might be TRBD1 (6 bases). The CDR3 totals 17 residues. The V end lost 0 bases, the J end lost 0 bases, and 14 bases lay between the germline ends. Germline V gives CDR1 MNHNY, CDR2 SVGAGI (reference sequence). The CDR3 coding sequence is TGTGCCAGCAGTTACTCGAATAGAGGGGGAACTAACTATGGCTACACCTTC. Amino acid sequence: CASSYSNRGGTNYGYTF.

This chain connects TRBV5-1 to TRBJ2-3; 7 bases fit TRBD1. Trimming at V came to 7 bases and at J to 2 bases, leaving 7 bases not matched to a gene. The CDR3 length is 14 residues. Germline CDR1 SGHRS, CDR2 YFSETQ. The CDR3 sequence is CASDEGTATDTQYF. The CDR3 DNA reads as TGCGCCAGCGACGAGGGGACAGCCACAGATACGCAGTATTTT.

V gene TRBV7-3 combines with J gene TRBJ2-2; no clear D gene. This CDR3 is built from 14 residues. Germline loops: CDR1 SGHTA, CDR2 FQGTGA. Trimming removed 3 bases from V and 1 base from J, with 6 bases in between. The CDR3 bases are TGTGCCAGCAGCTTTCTACGGAACACCGGGGAGCTGTTTTTT. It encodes CASSFLRNTGELFF.

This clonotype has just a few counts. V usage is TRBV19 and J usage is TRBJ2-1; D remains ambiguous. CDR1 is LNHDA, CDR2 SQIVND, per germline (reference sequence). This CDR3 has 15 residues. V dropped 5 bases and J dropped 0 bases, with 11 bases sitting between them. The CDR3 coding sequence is TGTGCCAGTAGTGTTACCCCGAGCTCCTACAATGAGCAGTTCTTC. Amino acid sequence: CASSVTPSSYNEQFF.

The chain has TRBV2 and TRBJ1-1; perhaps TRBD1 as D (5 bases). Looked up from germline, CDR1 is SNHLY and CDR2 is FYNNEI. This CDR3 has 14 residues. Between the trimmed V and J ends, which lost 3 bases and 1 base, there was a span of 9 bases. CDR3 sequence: CASSDQGTNTEAFF. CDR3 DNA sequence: TGTGCCAGCAGTGACCAGGGAACGAACACTGAAGCTTTCTTT.

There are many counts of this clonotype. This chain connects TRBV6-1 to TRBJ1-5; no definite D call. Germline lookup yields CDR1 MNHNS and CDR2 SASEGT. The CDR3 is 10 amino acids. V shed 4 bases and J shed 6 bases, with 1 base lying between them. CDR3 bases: TGTGCCAGCAGTGGTCAGCCCCAGCATTTT. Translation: CASSGQPQHF.

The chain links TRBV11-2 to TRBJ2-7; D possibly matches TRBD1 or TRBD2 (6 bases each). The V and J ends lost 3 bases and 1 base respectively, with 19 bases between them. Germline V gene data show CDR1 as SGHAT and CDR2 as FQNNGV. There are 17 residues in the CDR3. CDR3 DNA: TGTGCCAGCAGCTTTACCGGCCGGGGGCCCTTGTCCTACGAGCAGTACTTC. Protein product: CASSFTGRGPLSYEQYF.

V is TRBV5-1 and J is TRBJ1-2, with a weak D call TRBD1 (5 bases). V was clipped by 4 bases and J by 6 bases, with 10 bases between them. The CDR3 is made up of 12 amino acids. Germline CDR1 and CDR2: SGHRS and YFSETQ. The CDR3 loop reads CASSPAGHGYTF. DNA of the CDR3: TGCGCCAGCAGCCCGGCAGGGCATGGCTACACCTTC.

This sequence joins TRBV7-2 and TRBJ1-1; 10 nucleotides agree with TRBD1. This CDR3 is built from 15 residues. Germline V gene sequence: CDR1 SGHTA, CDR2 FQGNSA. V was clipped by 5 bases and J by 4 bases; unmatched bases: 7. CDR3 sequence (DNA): TGTGCCAGCAGCCCGGGACAGGGGAAGATCACTGAAGCTTTCTTT. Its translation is CASSPGQGKITEAFF.

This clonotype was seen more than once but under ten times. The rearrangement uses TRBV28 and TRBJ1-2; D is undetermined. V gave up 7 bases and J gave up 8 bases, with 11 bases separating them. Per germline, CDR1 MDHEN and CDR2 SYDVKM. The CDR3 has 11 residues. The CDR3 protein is CASINYGGYTF. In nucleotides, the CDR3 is TGTGCCAGCATCAACTACGGGGGCTACACCTTC.

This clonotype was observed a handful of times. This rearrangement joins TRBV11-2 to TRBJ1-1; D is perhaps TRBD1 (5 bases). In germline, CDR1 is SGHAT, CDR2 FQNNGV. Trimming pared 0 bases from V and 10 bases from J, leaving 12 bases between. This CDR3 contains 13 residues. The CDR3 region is CASSLEGGLAAFF. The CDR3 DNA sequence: TGTGCCAGCAGCTTAGAGGGGGGGTTAGCAGCTTTCTTT.

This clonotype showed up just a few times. CDR3 sequence: CASSPEGQGDGYTF. The CDR3 DNA is TGCGCCAGCAGCCCGGAGGGCCAGGGGGATGGCTACACCTTC. V is TRBV5-1 and J is TRBJ1-2, with TRBD1 identical over 7 bases. With 4 bases clipped from V and 6 bases from J, the junction kept 9 bases outside the gene matches. Germline V CDR1 and CDR2: SGHRS, YFSETQ. This CDR3 comprises 14 residues.

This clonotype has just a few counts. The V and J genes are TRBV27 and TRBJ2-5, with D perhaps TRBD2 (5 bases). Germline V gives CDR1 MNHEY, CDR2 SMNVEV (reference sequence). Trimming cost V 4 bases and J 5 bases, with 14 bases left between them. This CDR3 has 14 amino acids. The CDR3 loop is CASSSTIGGETQYF. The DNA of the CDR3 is TGTGCCAGCAGTTCCACGATTGGCGGGGAGACCCAGTACTTC.

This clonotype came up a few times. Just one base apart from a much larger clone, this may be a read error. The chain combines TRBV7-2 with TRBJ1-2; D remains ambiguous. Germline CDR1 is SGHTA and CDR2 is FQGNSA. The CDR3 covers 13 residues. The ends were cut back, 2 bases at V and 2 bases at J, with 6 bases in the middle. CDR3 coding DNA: TGTGCCAGCAGCTTACCGGGGAACTATGGCTACACCTTC. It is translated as CASSLPGNYGYTF.

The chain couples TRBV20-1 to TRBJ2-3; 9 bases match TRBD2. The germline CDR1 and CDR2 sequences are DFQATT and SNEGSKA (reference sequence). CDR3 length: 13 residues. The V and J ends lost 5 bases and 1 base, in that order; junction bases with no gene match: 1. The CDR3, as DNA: TGCAGTGCTGCGGGGGGGGGCACAGATACGCAGTATTTT. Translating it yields CSAAGGGTDTQYF.

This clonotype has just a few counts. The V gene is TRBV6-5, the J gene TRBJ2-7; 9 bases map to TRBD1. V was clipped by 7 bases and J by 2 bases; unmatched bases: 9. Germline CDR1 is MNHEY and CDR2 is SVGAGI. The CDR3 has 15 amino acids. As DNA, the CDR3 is TGTGCCAGCACCTTACGGACAGGGGAAGCCTACGAGCAGTACGTC. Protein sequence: CASTLRTGEAYEQYV.

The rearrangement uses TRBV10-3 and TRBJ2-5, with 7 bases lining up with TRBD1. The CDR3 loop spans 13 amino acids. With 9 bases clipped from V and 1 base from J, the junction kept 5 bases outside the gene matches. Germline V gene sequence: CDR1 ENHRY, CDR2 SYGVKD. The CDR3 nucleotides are TGTGCCATAGCACGGGACAGCCAAGAGACCCAGTACTTC. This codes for CAIARDSQETQYF.

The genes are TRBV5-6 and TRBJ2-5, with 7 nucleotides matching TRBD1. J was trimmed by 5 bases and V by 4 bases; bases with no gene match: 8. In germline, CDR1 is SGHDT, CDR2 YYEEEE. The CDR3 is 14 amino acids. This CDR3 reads CASSTGQPPETQYF. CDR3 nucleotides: TGTGCCAGCAGCACGGGACAGCCCCCGGAGACCCAGTACTTC.

CDR3: CASSQARGYEQYF. CDR3 nucleotides: TGCGCCAGCAGCCAAGCGCGGGGCTACGAGCAGTACTTC. The chain has TRBV4-3 and TRBJ2-7, with D perhaps TRBD2 (6 bases). Looked up from germline, CDR1 is LGHNA and CDR2 is YSLEER. The CDR3 runs 13 residues. The germline V and J ends were trimmed by 1 base and 3 bases, with 7 bases remaining between them.

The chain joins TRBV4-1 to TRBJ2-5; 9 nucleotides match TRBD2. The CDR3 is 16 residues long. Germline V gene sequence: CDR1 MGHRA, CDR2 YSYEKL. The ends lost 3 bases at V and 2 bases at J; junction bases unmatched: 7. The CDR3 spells CASSHYQTSGQETQYF. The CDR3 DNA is TGCGCCAGCAGCCACTACCAGACTAGCGGTCAAGAGACCCAGTACTTC.